The clone carrying this T cell receptor (beta chain) showed up just a few times. Its antigen is unknown. The germline CDR1 and CDR2 sequences are SGHVS and FQNEAQ. V lost 3 bases, J lost 4 bases, and 12 bases lay in between. This CDR3 region has 14 residues. This entry belongs to a study of tumor-infiltrating lymphocytes in primary liver carcinoma. Looking at the study overall: The patients presented with primary liver carcinoma, which was managed through surgical resection. T1-T3 N0M0 was the stage of the tumors, which were roughly 4.2 to 10 cm across. Read depth, roughly 3.65 to 8 million productive TCRbeta reads, did not differ significantly between tissues.

They got blood RNA out of unsorted whole blood and also pulled out germline DNA. Findings and caveats of the study: Unsorted bulk sampling ruled out any CD4+ versus CD8+ repertoire comparison.

From roughly 0.5 ug total RNA, TCR beta cDNA was generated with a primer in the constant region. Nested multiplex PCR, run for three rounds with slightly modified ARM-PCR, yielded TCR beta libraries. In the first two PCR rounds, TRBV1-TRBV30 forward primers were paired with a C-beta reverse primer, and each round lasted roughly 9 cycles. TCRdb fed the multiplex PCR reads into MiXCR, producing one record per CDR3 protein. The repertoire includes hundreds of thousands of distinct CDR3 sequences, around three fifths of them detected once, and over 15% sits in the top ten. This sequence was found in a woman between 25 and 40 years old with primary liver carcinoma and hepatitis B virus infection. Sample: peripheral blood. The chain combines TRBV7-8 with TRBJ1-2, with D maybe TRBD1 (5 bases). CDR3 protein: CASSFQDSRYGYTF. The CDR3 DNA reads as TGTGCCAGCAGCTTCCAAGACAGTCGCTATGGCTACACCTTC. The full variable domain, in which reference TRBV7-8 and TRBJ1-2 provide the parts outside the CDR3, is GAGVSQSPRYKVAKRGQDVALRCDPISGHVSLFWYQQALGQGPEFLTYFQNEAQLDKSGLPSDRFFAERPEGSVSTLKIQRTQQEDSAVYLCASSFQDSRYGYTFGSGTRLTVV.